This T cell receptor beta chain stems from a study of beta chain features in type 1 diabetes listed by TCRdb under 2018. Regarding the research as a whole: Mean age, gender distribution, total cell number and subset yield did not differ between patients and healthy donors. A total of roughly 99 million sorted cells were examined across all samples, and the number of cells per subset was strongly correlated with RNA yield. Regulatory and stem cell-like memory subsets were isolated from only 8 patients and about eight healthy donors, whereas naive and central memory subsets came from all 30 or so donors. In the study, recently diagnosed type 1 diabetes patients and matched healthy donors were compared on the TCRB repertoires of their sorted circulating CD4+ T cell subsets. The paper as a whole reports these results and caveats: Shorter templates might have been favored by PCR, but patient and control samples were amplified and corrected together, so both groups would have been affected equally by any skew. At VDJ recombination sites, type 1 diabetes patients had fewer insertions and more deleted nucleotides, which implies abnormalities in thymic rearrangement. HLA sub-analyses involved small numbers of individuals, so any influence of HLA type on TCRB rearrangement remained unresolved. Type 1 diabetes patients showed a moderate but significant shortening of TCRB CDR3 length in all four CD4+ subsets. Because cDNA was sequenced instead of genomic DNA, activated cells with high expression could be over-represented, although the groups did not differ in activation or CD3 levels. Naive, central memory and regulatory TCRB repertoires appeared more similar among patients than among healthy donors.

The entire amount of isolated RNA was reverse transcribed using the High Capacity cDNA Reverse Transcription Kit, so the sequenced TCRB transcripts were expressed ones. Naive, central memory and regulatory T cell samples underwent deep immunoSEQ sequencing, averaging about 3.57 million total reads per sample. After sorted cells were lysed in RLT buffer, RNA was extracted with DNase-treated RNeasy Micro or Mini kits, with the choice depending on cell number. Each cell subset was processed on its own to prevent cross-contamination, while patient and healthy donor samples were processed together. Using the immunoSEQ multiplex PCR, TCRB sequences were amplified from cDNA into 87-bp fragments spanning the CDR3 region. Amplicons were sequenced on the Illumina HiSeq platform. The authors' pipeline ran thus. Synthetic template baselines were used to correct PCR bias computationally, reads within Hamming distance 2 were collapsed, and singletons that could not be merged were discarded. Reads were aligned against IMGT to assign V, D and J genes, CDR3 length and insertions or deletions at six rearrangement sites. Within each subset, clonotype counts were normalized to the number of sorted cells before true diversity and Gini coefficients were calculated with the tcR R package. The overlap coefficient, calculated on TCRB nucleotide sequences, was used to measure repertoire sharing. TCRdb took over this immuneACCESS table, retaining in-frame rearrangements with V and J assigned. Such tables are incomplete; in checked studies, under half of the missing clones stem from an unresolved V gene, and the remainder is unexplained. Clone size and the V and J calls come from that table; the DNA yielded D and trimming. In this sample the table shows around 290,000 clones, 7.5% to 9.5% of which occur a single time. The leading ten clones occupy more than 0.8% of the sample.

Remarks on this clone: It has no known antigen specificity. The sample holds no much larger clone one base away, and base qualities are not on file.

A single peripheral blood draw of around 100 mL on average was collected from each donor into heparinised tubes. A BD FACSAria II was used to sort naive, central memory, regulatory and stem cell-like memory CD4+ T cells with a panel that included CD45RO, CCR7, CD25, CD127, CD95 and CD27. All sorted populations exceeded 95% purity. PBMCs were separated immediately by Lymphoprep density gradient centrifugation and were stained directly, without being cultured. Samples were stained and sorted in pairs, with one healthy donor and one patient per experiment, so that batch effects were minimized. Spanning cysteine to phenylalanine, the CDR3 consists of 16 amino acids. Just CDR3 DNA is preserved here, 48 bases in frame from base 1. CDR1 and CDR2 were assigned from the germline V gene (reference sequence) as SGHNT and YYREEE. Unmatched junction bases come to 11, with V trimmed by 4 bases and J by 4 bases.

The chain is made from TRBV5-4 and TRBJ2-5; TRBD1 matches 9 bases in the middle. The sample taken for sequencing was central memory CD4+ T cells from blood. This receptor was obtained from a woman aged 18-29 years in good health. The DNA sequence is TGTGCCAGCAGCCCCAAGGGACAGGGCTTCGGAGAGACCCAGTACTTC. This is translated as CASSPKGQGFGETQYF. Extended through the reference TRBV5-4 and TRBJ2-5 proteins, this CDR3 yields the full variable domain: ETGVTQSPTHLIKTRGQQVTLRCSSQSGHNTVSWYQQALGQGPQFIFQYYREEENGRGNFPPRFSGLQFPNYSSELNVNALELDDSALYLCASSPKGQGFGETQYFGPGTRLLVL.